This TCR beta chain was captured by sequencing in a study of T cell responses to AZD1222 COVID-19 vaccine. Study conclusions and caveats: Donors were largely white British and mainly female; clonal diversity was possibly underestimated.

Remarks on this clone: Its antigen remains unknown.

The CDR3 is made up of 13 amino acids. Germline V gene lookup returns CDR1 KGHSH and CDR2 LQKENI. V dropped 8 bases and J dropped 3 bases, with 11 bases sitting between them. TCRdb keeps only in-frame clones here, not all; method: immunoSEQ multiplex PCR. Of around 150,000 clones listed, 94% are singletons. The chain is built from TRBV18 and TRBJ1-5; D is unclear. The clonotype comes from an adult in good health. The sequenced sample was peripheral blood, obtained on day 0 of AZD1222 vaccination. CDR3 DNA sequence: TGTGCCAGCCGGGCCGCAGCCAATCAGCCCCAGCATTTT. This encodes CASRAAANQPQHF.